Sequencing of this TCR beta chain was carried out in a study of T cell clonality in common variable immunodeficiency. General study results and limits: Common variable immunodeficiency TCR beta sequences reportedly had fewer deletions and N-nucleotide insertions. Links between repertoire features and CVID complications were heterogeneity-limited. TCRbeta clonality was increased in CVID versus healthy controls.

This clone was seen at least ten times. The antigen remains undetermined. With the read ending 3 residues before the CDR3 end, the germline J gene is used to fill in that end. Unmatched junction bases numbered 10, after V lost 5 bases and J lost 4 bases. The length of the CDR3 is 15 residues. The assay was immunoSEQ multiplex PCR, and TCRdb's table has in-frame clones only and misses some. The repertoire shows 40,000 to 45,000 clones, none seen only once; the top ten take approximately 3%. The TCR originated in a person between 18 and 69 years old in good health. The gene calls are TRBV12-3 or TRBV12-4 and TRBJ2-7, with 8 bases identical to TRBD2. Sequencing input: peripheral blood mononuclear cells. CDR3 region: CASSRSGGGGYEQYF. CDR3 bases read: TGTGCCAGCAGTAGAAGCGGGGGCGGCGGGTACGAG.